This T cell receptor (beta chain) appears in the sequencing data of a study of shared clonotypes between healthy human individuals. Study conclusions and caveats: Limited genetic and exposure-history diversity came from having few donors. As a rule, naive subsets had a larger estimated richness than memory subsets.

Worth noting for this clone: Its antigen is as yet unknown. Other DNA sequences in this specimen translate into the identical CDR3.

None of the donors, who were healthy HIV-negative adults, had recently had acute infections or vaccinations. Per the germline V gene, CDR1 is SGHTA and CDR2 is FQGNSA. The germline V and J ends were trimmed by 2 bases and 3 bases, with 9 bases remaining between them. This CDR3 comprises 14 residues. Template for every sorted-subset replicate PCR totaled around 200 ng DNA, 25,000 to 30,000 T cell genomes. Produced via immunoSEQ multiplex PCR; TCRdb's table is partial and in-frame only. This sample has 2 million to 2.5 million clones; 85% to 95% occur once, and the top ten carry 0.35% to 0.5%. The sample was naive CD4+ T cells from PBMCs. The subset here: CD45RA+ positively selected. The TCR comes from a man younger than 35 in good health. Some clones in this sample may be carry-over from other donors' samples. The V call is TRBV7-2, the J call TRBJ2-3; D not resolved. In nucleotides, the CDR3 is TGTGCCAGCAGCTTAAGTGGGAATACAGATACGCAGTATTTT. It codes for CASSLSGNTDTQYF. The variable domain in full, completed from reference TRBV7-2 and TRBJ2-3, reads GAGVSQSPSNKVTEKGKDVELRCDPISGHTALYWYRQSLGQGLEFLIYFQGNSAPDKSGLPSDRFSAERTGGSVSTLTIQRTQQEDSAVYLCASSLSGNTDTQYFGPGTRLTVL.